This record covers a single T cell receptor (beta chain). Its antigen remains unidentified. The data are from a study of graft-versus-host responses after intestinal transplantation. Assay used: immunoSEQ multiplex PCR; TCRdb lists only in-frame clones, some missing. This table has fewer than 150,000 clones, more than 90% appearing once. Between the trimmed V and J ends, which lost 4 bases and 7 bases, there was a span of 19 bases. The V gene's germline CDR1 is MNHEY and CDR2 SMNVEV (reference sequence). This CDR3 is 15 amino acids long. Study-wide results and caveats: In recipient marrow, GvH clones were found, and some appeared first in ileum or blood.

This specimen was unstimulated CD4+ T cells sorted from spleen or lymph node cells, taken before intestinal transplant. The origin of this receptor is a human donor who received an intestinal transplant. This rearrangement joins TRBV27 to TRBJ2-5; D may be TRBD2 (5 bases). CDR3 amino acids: CASSSPRGSKRTQYF. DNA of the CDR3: TGTGCCAGCAGTTCTCCTCGGGGATCCAAGAGGACCCAGTACTTC.